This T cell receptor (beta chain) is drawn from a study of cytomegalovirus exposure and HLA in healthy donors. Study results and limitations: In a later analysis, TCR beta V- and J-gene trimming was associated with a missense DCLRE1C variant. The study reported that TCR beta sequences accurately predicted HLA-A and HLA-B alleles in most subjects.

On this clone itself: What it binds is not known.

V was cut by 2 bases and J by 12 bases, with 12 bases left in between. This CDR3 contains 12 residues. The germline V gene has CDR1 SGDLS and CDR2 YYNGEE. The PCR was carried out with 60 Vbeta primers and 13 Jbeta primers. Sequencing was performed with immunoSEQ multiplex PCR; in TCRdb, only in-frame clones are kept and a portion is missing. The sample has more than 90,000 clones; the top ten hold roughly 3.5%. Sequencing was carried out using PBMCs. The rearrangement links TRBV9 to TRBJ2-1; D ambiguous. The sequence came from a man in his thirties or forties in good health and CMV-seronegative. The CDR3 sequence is CASSVTTGGQFF. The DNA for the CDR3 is TGTGCCAGCAGCGTTACCACCGGCGGGCAGTTCTTC. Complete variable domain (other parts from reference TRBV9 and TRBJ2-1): DSGVTQTPKHLITATGQRVTLRCSPRSGDLSVYWYQQSLDQGLQFLIQYYNGEERAKGNILERFSAQQFPDLHSELNLSSLELGDSALYFCASSVTTGGQFFGPGTRLTVL.